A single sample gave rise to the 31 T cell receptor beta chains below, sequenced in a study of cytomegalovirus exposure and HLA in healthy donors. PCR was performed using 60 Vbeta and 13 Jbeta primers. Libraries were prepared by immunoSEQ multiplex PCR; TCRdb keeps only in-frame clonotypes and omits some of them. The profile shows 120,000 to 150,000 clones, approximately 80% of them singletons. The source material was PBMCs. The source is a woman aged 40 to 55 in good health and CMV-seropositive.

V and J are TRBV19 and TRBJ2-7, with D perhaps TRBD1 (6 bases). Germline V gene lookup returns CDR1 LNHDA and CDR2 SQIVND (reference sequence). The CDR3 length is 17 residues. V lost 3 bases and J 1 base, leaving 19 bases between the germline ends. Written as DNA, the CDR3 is TGTGCCAGTAGTATTGGATTATCGGACAGCACATCCTACGAGCAGTACTTC. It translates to CASSIGLSDSTSYEQYF.

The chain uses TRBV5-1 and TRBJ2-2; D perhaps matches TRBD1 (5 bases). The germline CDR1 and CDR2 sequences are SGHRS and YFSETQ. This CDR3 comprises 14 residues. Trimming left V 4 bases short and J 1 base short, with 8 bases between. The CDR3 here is CASSTGQNTGELFF. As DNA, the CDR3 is TGCGCCAGCAGCACCGGACAGAACACCGGGGAGCTGTTTTTT.

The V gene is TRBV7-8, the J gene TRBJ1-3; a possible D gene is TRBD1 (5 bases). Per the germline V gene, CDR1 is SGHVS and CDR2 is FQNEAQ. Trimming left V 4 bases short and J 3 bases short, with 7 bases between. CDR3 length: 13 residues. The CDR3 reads CASSSGYGNTIYF. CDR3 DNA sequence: TGTGCCAGCAGCTCAGGGTATGGAAACACCATATATTTT.

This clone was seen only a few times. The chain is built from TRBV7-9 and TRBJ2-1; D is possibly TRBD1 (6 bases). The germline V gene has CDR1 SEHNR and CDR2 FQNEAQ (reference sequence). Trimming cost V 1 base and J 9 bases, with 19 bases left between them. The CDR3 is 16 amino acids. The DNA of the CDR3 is TGTGCCAGCAGCTTAGTATCGTGGGGCAGGGGACCTGAGCAGTTCTTC. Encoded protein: CASSLVSWGRGPEQFF.

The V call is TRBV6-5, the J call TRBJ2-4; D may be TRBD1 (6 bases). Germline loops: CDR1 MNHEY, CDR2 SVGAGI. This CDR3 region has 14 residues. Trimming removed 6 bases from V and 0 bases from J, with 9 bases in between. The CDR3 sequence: CASRGALAKNIQYF. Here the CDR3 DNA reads TGTGCCAGCAGGGGGGCCCTAGCCAAAAACATTCAGTACTTC.

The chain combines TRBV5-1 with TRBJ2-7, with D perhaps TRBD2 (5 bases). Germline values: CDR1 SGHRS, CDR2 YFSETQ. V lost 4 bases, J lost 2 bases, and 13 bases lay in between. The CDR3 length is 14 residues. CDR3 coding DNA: TGCGCCAGCAGCGTCAGCGGTCCCACCTACGAGCAGTACTTC. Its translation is CASSVSGPTYEQYF.

CDR3 nucleotide sequence: TGTGCCAGCAGCTTAACTAGCGGGCGATTTTCAGACTACAATGAGCAGTTCTTC. Translating it yields CASSLTSGRFSDYNEQFF. This chain links TRBV7-9 with TRBJ2-1; 9 nucleotides align to TRBD2. Germline V lookup: CDR1 SEHNR, CDR2 FQNEAQ (reference sequence). The CDR3 is made up of 18 amino acids. J gave up 3 bases and V 2 bases, and 11 bases lay outside the gene matches.

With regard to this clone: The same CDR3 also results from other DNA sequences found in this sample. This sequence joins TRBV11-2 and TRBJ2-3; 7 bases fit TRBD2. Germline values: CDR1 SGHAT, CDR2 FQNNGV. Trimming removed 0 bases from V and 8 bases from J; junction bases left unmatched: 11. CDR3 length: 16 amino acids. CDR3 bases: TGTGCCAGCAGCTTAGAAGGCGGGAGCTTAACTACTACGCAGTATTTT. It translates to CASSLEGGSLTTTQYF.

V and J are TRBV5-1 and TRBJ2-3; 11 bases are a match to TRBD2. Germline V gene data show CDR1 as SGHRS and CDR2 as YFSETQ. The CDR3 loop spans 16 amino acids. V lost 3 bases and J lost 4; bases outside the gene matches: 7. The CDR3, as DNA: TGCGCCAGCAGCTATAGCGGGAGGGCTTTATCAGATACGCAGTATTTT. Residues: CASSYSGRALSDTQYF.

CDR3 sequence: CASSLMGWTGAEAFF. Written as DNA, the CDR3 is TGTGCCAGCAGCTTGATGGGTTGGACAGGTGCTGAAGCTTTCTTT. The J gene is TRBJ1-1, the V gene TRBV7-9; 7 nucleotides align to TRBD1. V lost 3 bases, J lost 6 bases, and 10 bases stayed unmatched. Germline-derived CDR1 and CDR2 are SEHNR and FQNEAQ (reference sequence). The CDR3 spans 15 residues.

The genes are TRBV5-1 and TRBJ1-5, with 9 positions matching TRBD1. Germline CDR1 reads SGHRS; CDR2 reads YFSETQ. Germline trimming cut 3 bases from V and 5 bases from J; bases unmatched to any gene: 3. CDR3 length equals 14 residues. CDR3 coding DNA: TGCGCCAGCAGCTGGGGACAGGGAGATCAGCCCCAGCATTTT. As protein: CASSWGQGDQPQHF.

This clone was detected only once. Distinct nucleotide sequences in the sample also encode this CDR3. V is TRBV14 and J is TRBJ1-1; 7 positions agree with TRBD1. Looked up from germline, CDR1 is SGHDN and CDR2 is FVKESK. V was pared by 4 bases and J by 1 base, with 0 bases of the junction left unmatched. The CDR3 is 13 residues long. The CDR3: CASSRDRNTEAFF. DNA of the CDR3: TGTGCCAGCAGCCGGGACAGGAACACTGAAGCTTTCTTT.

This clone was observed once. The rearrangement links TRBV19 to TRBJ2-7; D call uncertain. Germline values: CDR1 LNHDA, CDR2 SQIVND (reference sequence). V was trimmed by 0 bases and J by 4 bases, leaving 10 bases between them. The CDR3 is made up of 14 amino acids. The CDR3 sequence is CASSIDLRPYEQYF. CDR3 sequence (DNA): TGTGCCAGTAGTATAGATTTGCGGCCTTACGAGCAGTACTTC.

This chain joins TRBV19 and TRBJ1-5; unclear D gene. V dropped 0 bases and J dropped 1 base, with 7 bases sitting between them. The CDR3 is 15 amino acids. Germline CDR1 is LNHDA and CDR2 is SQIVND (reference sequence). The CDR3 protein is CASSIDGVSNQPQHF. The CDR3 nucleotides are TGTGCCAGTAGTATAGACGGTGTGAGCAATCAGCCCCAGCATTTT.

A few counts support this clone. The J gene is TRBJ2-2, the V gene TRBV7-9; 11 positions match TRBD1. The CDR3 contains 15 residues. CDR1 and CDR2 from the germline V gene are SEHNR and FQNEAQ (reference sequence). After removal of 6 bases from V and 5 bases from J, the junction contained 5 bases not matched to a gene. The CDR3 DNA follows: TGTGCCAGCAGACCCGGGACAGGGGGGACCGGGGAGCTGTTTTTT. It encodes CASRPGTGGTGELFF. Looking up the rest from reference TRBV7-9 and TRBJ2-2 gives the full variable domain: DTGVSQNPRHKITKRGQNVTFRCDPISEHNRLYWYRQTLGQGPEFLTYFQNEAQLEKSRLLSDRFSAERPKGSFSTLEIQRTEQGDSAMYLCASRPGTGGTGELFFGEGSRLTVL.

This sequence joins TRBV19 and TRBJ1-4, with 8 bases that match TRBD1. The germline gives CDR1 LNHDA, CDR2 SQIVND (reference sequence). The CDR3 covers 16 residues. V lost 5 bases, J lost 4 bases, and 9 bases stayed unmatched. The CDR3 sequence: CASSRQGAYGNEKLFF. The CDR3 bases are TGTGCCAGTAGTCGCCAGGGGGCCTACGGTAATGAAAAACTGTTTTTT. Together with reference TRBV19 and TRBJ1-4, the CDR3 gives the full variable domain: DGGITQSPKYLFRKEGQNVTLSCEQNLNHDAMYWYRQDPGQGLRLIYYSQIVNDFQKGDIAEGYSVSREKKESFPLTVTSAQKNPTAFYLCASSRQGAYGNEKLFFGSGTQLSVL.

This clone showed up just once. The CDR3 nucleotides read TGTGCCAGCAGCTTAGTGGAGCGGGAGGCCCAAGAGACCCAGTACTTC. The encoded protein is CASSLVEREAQETQYF. The chain couples TRBV7-9 to TRBJ2-5; the match to TRBD2 covers 9 bases. Germline V lookup: CDR1 SEHNR, CDR2 FQNEAQ (reference sequence). The junction had 4 bases not matched to a gene; V was cut back by 1 base and J by 1 base. The CDR3 is 16 amino acids.

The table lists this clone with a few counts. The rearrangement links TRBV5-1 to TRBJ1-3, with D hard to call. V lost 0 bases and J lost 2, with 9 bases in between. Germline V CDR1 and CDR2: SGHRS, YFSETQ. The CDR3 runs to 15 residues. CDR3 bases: TGCGCCAGCAGCTTGGATGGGAGGACTGGAAACACCATATATTTT. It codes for CASSLDGRTGNTIYF.

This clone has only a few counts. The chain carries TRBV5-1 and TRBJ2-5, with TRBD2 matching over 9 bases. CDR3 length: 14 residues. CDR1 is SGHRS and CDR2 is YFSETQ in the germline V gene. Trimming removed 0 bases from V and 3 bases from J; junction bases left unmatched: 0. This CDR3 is CASSLGGGEETQYF. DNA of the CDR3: TGCGCCAGCAGCTTGGGCGGGGGGGAAGAGACCCAGTACTTC.

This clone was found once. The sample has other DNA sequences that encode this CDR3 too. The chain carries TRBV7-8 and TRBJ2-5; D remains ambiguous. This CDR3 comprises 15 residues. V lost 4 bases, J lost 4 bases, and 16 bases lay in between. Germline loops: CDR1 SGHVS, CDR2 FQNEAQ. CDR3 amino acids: CASSSLLRSGETQYF. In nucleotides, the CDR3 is TGTGCCAGCAGCTCACTTCTTCGGAGTGGAGAGACCCAGTACTTC. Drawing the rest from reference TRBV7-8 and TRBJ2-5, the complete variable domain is GAGVSQSPRYKVAKRGQDVALRCDPISGHVSLFWYQQALGQGPEFLTYFQNEAQLDKSGLPSDRFFAERPEGSVSTLKIQRTQQEDSAVYLCASSSLLRSGETQYFGPGTRLLVL.

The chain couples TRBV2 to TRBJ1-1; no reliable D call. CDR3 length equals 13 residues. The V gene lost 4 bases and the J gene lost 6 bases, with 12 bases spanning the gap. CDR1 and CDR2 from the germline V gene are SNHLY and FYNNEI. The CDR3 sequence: CASSVRGGAEAFF. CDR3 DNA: TGTGCCAGCAGTGTTCGGGGTGGGGCTGAAGCTTTCTTT.

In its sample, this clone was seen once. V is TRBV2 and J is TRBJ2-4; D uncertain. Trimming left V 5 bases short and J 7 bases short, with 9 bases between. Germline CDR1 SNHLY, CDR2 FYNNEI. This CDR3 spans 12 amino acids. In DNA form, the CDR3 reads TGTGCCAGCAGTCTGGCAGGTAACATTCAGTACTTC. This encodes CASSLAGNIQYF.

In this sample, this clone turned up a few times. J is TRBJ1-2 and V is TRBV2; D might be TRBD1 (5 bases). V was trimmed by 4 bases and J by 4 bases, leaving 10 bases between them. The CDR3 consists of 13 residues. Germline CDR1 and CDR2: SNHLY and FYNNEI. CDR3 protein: CASSVGQAYGYTF. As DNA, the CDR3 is TGTGCCAGCAGTGTAGGACAAGCCTATGGCTACACCTTC.

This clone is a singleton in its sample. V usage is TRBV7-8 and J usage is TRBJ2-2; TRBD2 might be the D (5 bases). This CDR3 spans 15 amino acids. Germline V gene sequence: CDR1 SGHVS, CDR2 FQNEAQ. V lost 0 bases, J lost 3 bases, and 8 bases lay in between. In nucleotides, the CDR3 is TGTGCCAGCAGCTTAGCGTCTAGCCACACCGGGGAGCTGTTTTTT. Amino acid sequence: CASSLASSHTGELFF.

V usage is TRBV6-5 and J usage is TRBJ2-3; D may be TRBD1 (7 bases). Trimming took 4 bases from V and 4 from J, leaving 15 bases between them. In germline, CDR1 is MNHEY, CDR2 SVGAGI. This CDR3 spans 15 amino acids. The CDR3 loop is CASSSEGAFADTQYF. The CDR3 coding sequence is TGTGCCAGCAGTTCGGAGGGGGCATTTGCAGATACGCAGTATTTT.

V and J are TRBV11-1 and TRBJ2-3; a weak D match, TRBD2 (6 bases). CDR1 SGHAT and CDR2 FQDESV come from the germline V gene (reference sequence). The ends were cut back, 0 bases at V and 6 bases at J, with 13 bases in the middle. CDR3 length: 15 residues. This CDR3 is CASSLARTGADTQYF. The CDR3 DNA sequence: TGTGCCAGCAGCTTAGCGCGGACGGGAGCGGATACGCAGTATTTT.

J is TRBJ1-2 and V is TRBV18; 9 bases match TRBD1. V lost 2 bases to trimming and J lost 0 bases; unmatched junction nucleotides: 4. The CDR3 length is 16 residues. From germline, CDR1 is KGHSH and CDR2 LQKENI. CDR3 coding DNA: TGTGCCAGCTCACCATACGGACAGGGGTCTAACTATGGCTACACCTTC. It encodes CASSPYGQGSNYGYTF.

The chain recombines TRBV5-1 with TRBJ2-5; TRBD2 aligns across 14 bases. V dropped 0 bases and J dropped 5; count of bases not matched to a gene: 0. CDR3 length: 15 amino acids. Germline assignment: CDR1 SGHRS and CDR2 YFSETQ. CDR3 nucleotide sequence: TGCGCCAGCAGCTTGGGACTAGCGGGAGGGGAGACCCAGTACTTC. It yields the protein CASSLGLAGGETQYF.

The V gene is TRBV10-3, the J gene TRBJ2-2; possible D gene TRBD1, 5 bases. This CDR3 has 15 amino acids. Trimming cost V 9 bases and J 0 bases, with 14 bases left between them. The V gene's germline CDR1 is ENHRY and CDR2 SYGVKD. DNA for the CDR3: TGTGCCATAGGGGCCGGCAGGACGAACACCGGGGAGCTGTTTTTT. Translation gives CAIGAGRTNTGELFF.

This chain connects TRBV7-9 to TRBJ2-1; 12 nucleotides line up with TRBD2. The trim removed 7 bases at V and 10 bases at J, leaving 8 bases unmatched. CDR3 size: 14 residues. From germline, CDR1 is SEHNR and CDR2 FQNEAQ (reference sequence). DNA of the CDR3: TGTGCCAGCACCCCCGGGACTAGCGGGTGGGAGCAGTTCTTC. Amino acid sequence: CASTPGTSGWEQFF.

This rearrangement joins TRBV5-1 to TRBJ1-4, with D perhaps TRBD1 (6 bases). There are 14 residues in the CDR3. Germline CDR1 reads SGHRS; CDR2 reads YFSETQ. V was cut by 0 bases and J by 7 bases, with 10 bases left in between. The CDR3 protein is CASSLDRVSEKLFF. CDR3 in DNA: TGCGCCAGCAGCTTGGACAGGGTCAGTGAAAAACTGTTTTTT. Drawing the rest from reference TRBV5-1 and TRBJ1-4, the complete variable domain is KAGVTQTPRYLIKTRGQQVTLSCSPISGHRSVSWYQQTPGQGLQFLFEYFSETQRNKGNFPGRFSGRQFSNSRSEMNVSTLELGDSALYLCASSLDRVSEKLFFGSGTQLSVL.